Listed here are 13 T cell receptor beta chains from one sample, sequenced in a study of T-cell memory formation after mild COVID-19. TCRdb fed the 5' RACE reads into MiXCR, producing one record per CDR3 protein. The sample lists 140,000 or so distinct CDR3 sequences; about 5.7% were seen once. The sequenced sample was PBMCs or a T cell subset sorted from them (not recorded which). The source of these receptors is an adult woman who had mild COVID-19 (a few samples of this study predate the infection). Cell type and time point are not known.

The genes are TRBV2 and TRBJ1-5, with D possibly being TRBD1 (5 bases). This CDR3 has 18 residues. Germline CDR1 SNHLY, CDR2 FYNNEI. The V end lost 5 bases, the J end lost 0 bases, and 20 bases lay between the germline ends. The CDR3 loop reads CASSPHPGRQNSNQPQHF. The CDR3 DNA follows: TGTGCCAGCAGTCCTCACCCGGGACGGCAGAATAGCAATCAGCCCCAGCATTTT.

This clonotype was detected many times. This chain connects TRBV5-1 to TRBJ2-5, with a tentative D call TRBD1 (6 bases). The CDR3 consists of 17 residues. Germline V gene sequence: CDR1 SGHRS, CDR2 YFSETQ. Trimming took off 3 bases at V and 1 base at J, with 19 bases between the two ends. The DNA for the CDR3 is TGCGCCAGCAGCTCCTCCTTTCCAGGGGCCGTCCAAGAGACCCAGTACTTC. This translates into CASSSSFPGAVQETQYF.

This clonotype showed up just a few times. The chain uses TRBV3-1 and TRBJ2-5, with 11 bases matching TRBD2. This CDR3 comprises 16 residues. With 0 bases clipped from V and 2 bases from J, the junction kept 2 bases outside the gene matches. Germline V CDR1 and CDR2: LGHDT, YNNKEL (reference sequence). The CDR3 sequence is CASSQEGTSGQETQYF. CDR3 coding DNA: TGTGCCAGCAGCCAAGAAGGGACTAGCGGACAAGAGACCCAGTACTTC.

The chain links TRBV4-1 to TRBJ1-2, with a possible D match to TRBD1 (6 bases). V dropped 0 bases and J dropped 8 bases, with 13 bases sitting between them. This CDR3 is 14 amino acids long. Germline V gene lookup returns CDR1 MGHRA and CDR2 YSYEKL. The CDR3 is CASSQDRGGGGYTF. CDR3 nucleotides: TGCGCCAGCAGCCAAGATCGAGGAGGGGGAGGCTACACCTTC.

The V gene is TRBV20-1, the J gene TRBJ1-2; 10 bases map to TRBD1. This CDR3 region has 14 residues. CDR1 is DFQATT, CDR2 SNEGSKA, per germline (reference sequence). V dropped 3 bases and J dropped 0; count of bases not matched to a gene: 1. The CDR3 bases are TGCAGTGCTAGCGGACAGGGGGCTAACTATGGCTACACCTTC. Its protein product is CSASGQGANYGYTF.

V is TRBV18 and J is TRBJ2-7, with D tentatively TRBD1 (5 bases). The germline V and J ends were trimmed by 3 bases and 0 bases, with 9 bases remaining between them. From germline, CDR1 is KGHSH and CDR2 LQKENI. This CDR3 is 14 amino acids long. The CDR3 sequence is CASSPQGFSYEQYF. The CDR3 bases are TGTGCCAGCTCACCGCAGGGATTCTCCTACGAGCAGTACTTC.

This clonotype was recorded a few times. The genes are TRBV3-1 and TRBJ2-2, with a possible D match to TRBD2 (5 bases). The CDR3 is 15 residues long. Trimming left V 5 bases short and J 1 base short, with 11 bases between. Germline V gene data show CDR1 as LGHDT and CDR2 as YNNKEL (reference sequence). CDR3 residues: CASSSRSGNTGELFF. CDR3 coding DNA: TGTGCCAGCAGCTCGAGAAGCGGGAACACCGGGGAGCTGTTTTTT.

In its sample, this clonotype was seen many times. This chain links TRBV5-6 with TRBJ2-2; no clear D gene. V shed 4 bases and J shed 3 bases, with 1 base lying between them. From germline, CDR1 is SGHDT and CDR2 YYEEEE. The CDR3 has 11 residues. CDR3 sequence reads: CASSHTGELFF. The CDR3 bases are TGTGCCAGCAGCCACACCGGGGAGCTGTTTTTT.

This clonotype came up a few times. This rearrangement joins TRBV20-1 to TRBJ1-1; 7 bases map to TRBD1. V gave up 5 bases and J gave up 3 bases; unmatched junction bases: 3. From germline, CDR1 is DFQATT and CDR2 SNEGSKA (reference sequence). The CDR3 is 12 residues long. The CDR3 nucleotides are TGCAGTGCTCCCGACAGGGACACTGAAGCTTTCTTT. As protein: CSAPDRDTEAFF.

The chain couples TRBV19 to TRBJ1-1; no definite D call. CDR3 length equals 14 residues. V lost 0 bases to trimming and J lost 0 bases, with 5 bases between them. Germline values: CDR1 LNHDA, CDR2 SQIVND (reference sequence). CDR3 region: CASSIDGMNTEAFF. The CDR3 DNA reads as TGTGCCAGTAGTATAGACGGAATGAACACTGAAGCTTTCTTT.

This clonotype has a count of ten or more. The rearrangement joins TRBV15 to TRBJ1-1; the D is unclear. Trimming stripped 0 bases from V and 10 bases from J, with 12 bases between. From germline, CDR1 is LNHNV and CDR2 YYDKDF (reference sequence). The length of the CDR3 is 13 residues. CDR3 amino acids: CATSRDPGLGAFF. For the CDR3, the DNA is TGTGCCACCAGCAGAGATCCCGGGTTGGGAGCTTTCTTT.

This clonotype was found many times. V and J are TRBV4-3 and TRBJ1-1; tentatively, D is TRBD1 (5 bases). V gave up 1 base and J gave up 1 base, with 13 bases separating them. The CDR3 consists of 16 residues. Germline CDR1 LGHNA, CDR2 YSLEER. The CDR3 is CASSQGGRARNTEAFF. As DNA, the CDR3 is TGCGCCAGCAGCCAAGGGGGGAGAGCTAGGAACACTGAAGCTTTCTTT.

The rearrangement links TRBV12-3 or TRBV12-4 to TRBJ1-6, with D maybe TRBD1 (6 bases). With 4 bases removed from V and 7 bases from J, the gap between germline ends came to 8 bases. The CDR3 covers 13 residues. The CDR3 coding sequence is TGTGCCAGCAGTTCCCAGGGGAATTCACCCCTCCACTTT. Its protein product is CASSSQGNSPLHF.